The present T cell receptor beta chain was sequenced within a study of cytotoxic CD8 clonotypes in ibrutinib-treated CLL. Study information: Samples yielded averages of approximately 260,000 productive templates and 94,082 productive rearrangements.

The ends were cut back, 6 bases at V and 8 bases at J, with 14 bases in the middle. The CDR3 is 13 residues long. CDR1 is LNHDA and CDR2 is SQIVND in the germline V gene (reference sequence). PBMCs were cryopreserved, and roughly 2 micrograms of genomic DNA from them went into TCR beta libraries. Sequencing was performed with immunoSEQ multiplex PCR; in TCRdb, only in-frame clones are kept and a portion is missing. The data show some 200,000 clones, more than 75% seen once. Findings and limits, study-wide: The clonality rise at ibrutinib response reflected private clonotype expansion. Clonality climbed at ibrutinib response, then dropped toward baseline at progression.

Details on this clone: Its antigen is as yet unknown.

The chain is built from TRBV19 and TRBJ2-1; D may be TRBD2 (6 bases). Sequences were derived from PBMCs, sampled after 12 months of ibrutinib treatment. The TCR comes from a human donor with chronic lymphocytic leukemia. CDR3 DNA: TGTGCCAGTAGCCCAGGGACTCTATATGAGCAGTTCTTC. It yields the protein CASSPGTLYEQFF. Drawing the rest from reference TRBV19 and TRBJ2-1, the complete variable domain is DGGITQSPKYLFRKEGQNVTLSCEQNLNHDAMYWYRQDPGQGLRLIYYSQIVNDFQKGDIAEGYSVSREKKESFPLTVTSAQKNPTAFYLCASSPGTLYEQFFGPGTRLTVL.